The clone carrying this T cell receptor (beta chain) was seen only a few times. What it binds is not known. Based on CD45RO/CCR7/CD25/CD127/CD95/CD27, CD4+ regulatory, stem cell-like memory, naive and central memory cells were sorted. This sample is drawn from a study of beta chain features in type 1 diabetes. Looked up from germline, CDR1 is ENHRY and CDR2 is SYGVKD. CDR3 length equals 15 residues. Between the trimmed V and J ends, which lost 2 bases and 6 bases, there was a span of 17 bases. The entirety of the isolated RNA underwent reverse transcription, so expressed TCRB transcripts were sequenced. Only in-frame clones appear in the TCRdb table, and some are missing; sequencing was by immunoSEQ multiplex PCR. This sample has 120,000 to 150,000 clones, with 8.5% to 12% found just once. Study observations and caveats: A moderate, significant TCRB CDR3 shortening appeared in type 1 diabetes across four CD4+ subsets.

Material: naive CD4+ T cells from blood. The sequence derives from a man aged 18 to 30 in good health. The chain joins TRBV10-3 to TRBJ2-7; tentatively, D is TRBD1 (6 bases). This CDR3 is CAISEPGQTYGEQYF. The CDR3 DNA is TGTGCCATCAGTGAGCCCGGACAGACCTACGGCGAGCAGTACTTC.